This passage covers 16 T cell receptor beta chains from one sample sequenced in a study of shared T cell receptors in the human thymus. The data were produced by immunoSEQ multiplex PCR, yet TCRdb's version contains in-frame clones alone and is incomplete. The sample includes 600,000 to 900,000 clones, 70% to 90% of them seen just once. The sample was also reused in another study, on human thymus T cells.

Sample: thymocytes. Receptor source: a girl younger than two with a congenital heart defect.

The rearrangement uses TRBV18 and TRBJ1-5, with 9 bases matching TRBD1. This CDR3 contains 15 residues. After removal of 3 bases from V and 6 bases from J, the junction contained 6 bases not matched to a gene. Germline V gene lookup returns CDR1 KGHSH and CDR2 LQKENI. The CDR3: CASSPMGQGSQPQHF. The CDR3 DNA reads TGTGCCAGCTCACCGATGGGACAGGGATCTCAGCCCCAGCATTTT.

The chain joins TRBV27 to TRBJ1-1; D is undetermined. This CDR3 is 16 amino acids long. Germline-derived CDR1 and CDR2 are MNHEY and SMNVEV (reference sequence). V gave up 6 bases and J gave up 7 bases, with 24 bases separating them. CDR3 DNA sequence: TGTGCCAGCAGCCCGGTTAATCTGAGAGCACCCTTTGAAGCTTTCTTT. This encodes CASSPVNLRAPFEAFF.

The gene calls are TRBV7-2 and TRBJ1-1; the D is unclear. The germline V gene has CDR1 SGHTA and CDR2 FQGNSA. V lost 3 bases and J 4 bases, leaving 12 bases between the germline ends. This CDR3 contains 14 residues. The CDR3 DNA reads as TGTGCCAGCAGCTTCTACCTACAGCCCACTGAAGCTTTCTTT. Protein product: CASSFYLQPTEAFF.

V gene TRBV2 combines with J gene TRBJ2-4; D is ambiguous. This CDR3 is built from 15 residues. The germline V gene encodes CDR1 SNHLY and CDR2 FYNNEI. Trimming took off 6 bases at V and 0 bases at J, with 12 bases between the two ends. The CDR3 DNA reads TGTGCCAGCAGGCAACGGGTCTTAGCCAAAAACATTCAGTACTTC. It is translated as CASRQRVLAKNIQYF. The full variable domain, its missing parts supplied by reference TRBV2 and TRBJ2-4, is EPEVTQTPSHQVTQMGQEVILRCVPISNHLYFYWYRQILGQKVEFLVSFYNNEISEKSEIFDDQFSVERPDGSNFTLKIRSTKLEDSAMYFCASRQRVLAKNIQYFGAGTRLSVL.

The chain combines TRBV5-6 with TRBJ2-7; a weak D match, TRBD1 (6 bases). The CDR3 spans 15 residues. The germline V gene has CDR1 SGHDT and CDR2 YYEEEE. Trimming left V 2 bases short and J 2 bases short, with 14 bases between. DNA of the CDR3: TGTGCCAGCAGCTTTGGGGGCAGGGTGGCCTACGAGCAGTACTTC. Translating gives CASSFGGRVAYEQYF.

The chain carries TRBV9 and TRBJ2-1; TRBD1 aligns across 9 bases. CDR1 is SGDLS, CDR2 YYNGEE, per germline. The length of the CDR3 is 16 residues. J gave up 5 bases and V 4 bases, and 10 bases lay outside the gene matches. CDR3 nucleotides: TGTGCCAGCAGCACGCCGGGACAGGGTTTCGACAATGAGCAGTTCTTC. Its protein product is CASSTPGQGFDNEQFF.

The V call is TRBV6-5, the J call TRBJ2-3; perhaps TRBD2 as D (6 bases). V lost 3 bases, J lost 4 bases, and 11 bases lay in between. CDR3 length: 14 amino acids. Germline-derived CDR1 and CDR2 are MNHEY and SVGAGI. This CDR3 is CASSYYGGSDTQYF. The DNA of the CDR3 is TGTGCCAGCAGTTATTACGGGGGTTCAGATACGCAGTATTTT.

The V and J genes are TRBV7-6 and TRBJ2-3; D is possibly TRBD1 (5 bases). Trimming removed 5 bases at V and 3 bases at J, with 9 bases between. Germline loops: CDR1 SGHVS, CDR2 FNYEAQ. This CDR3 contains 13 residues. The DNA of the CDR3 is TGTGCCAGCAGCCACCCAGGGACAGATACGCAGTATTTT. It translates to CASSHPGTDTQYF.

This clone was seen a handful of times. V and J are TRBV2 and TRBJ1-4; a possible D gene is TRBD1 (6 bases). V dropped 4 bases and J dropped 5 bases, with 8 bases sitting between them. The CDR3 has 13 amino acids. In germline, CDR1 is SNHLY, CDR2 FYNNEI. This CDR3 reads CASSGTANEKLFF. CDR3 coding DNA: TGTGCCAGCAGTGGGACAGCAAATGAAAAACTGTTTTTT.

This clone was observed once. CDR3: CASSLVVRRGSYEQYF. The CDR3 nucleotides are TGTGCCAGCAGCTTAGTAGTTAGGCGGGGCTCCTACGAGCAGTACTTC. V gene TRBV11-2 combines with J gene TRBJ2-7; D is possibly TRBD2 (6 bases). Germline V gene sequence: CDR1 SGHAT, CDR2 FQNNGV. The CDR3 sequence is 16 residues long. V lost 1 base and J lost 0, with 13 bases in between. Supplemented by reference TRBV11-2 and TRBJ2-7, the full variable domain reads EAGVAQSPRYKIIEKRQSVAFWCNPISGHATLYWYQQILGQGPKLLIQFQNNGVVDDSQLPKDRFSAERLKGVDSTLKIQPAKLEDSAVYLCASSLVVRRGSYEQYFGPGTRLTVT.

The chain is built from TRBV15 and TRBJ2-7, with a possible D match to TRBD2 (6 bases). Trimming stripped 3 bases from V and 4 bases from J, with 13 bases between. The length of the CDR3 is 14 residues. Germline CDR1 and CDR2: LNHNV and YYDKDF (reference sequence). CDR3 in DNA: TGTGCCACCAGCAGTTCGGAGGGAGGATACGAGCAGTACTTC. It codes for CATSSSEGGYEQYF. Full variable domain (rest looked up from reference TRBV15 and TRBJ2-7): DAMVIQNPRYQVTQFGKPVTLSCSQTLNHNVMYWYQQKSSQAPKLLFHYYDKDFNNEADTPDNFQSRRPNTSFCFLDIRSPGLGDTAMYLCATSSSEGGYEQYFGPGTRLTVT.

This clone was seen a handful of times. The rearrangement uses TRBV14 and TRBJ2-7; 11 bases are shared with TRBD2. The junction had 18 bases not matched to a gene; V was cut back by 2 bases and J by 0 bases. The CDR3 is 21 amino acids. CDR1 is SGHDN and CDR2 is FVKESK in the germline V gene. The CDR3 DNA sequence: TGTGCCAGCAGCCAAAAAGACCCCGGGGCACTAGCGGGGGTTACCTCCTACGAGCAGTACTTC. Translated: CASSQKDPGALAGVTSYEQYF.

The chain recombines TRBV27 with TRBJ2-7, with 7 bases lining up with TRBD1. From germline, CDR1 is MNHEY and CDR2 SMNVEV (reference sequence). The CDR3 totals 14 residues. V lost 2 bases and J lost 4; bases outside the gene matches: 5. CDR3 coding DNA: TGTGCCAGCAGTTTAAGGGGGCTGGCTTACGAGCAGTACTTC. This gives the protein CASSLRGLAYEQYF.

The rearrangement links TRBV6-1 to TRBJ2-3; D remains ambiguous. This CDR3 contains 14 residues. Germline assignment: CDR1 MNHNS and CDR2 SASEGT. Trimming pared 1 base from V and 2 bases from J, leaving 7 bases between. CDR3 region: CASSEEHPTDTQYF. In nucleotides, the CDR3 is TGTGCCAGCAGTGAAGAACACCCCACAGATACGCAGTATTTT.

The CDR3 DNA reads TGTGCCAGCAGCCGGGACAGGGATCCCGGGGAGCTGTTTTTT. Translated, it gives CASSRDRDPGELFF. This chain connects TRBV6-1 to TRBJ2-2; 9 positions match TRBD1. Losses at the gene ends were 6 bases for V and 6 bases for J; bases not matched to a gene: 5. This CDR3 comprises 14 residues. Germline CDR1 is MNHNS and CDR2 is SASEGT.

V is TRBV4-1 and J is TRBJ1-2; D call uncertain. The germline V gene encodes CDR1 MGHRA and CDR2 YSYEKL. V was clipped by 0 bases and J by 3 bases, with 17 bases between them. The CDR3 consists of 17 residues. CDR3 sequence reads: CASSQDPPRSAYYGYTF. For the CDR3, the DNA is TGCGCCAGCAGCCAAGACCCCCCCAGGTCCGCTTACTATGGCTACACCTTC.